This TCR beta chain originates from a study of T cell responses to AZD1222 COVID-19 vaccine. Trimming at V came to 10 bases and at J to 4 bases, leaving 9 bases not matched to a gene. Per the germline V gene, CDR1 is WSHSY and CDR2 is SAAADI. The CDR3 consists of 14 residues. Study-level findings and limits: Of the AZD1222 recipients, only five or six were seropositive at baseline. Of spike-specific TCRs, nearly half reportedly target regions left unmutated in variants. Donors were largely white British and mainly female; clonal diversity was possibly underestimated.

Second-dose timings of about 4 or about 12 weeks were pooled. In this sample, this clone turned up once. What it binds is not known. Method: immunoSEQ multiplex PCR; TCRdb's copy keeps in-frame clones and lacks some. This table holds approximately 120,000 clones, around 87% found once. Sequenced material: peripheral blood, taken 28 days after the second AZD1222 dose. This chain joins TRBV10-2 and TRBJ2-5; 10 bases map to TRBD1. This sequence originates from an adult who received the AZD1222 COVID-19 vaccine. CDR3 amino acids: CATGGTGVGETQYF. In DNA form, the CDR3 reads TGCGCCACTGGGGGGACAGGGGTGGGAGAGACCCAGTACTTC.